This TCR beta chain is from a study of cytomegalovirus exposure and HLA in healthy donors. Notes on the study in general: 164 TCR beta chains were listed as cytomegalovirus-associated. As a later analysis revealed, the rate of TCR association differed by HLA locus, with DRB1 most and HLA-C fewest. A likely sequencing artifact accounted for one observed cluster of highly shared sequence variants.

Despite likely unrecorded immune exposures, the donors were nominally healthy at the time of sampling. A remark on this clone: What it binds is unknown.

Primers for the PCR totalled 60 Vbeta and 13 Jbeta. Clones were read by immunoSEQ multiplex PCR, and TCRdb kept only the in-frame ones, dropping some. The table includes 80,000 to 95,000 clones, 60% to 70% detected once. Trimming took 1 base from V and 4 from J, leaving 14 bases between them. Looked up from germline, CDR1 is SGHVS and CDR2 is FQNEAQ. The CDR3 is made up of 16 amino acids. The source material was PBMCs. This chain uses TRBV7-8 with TRBJ2-1; TRBD2 might be the D (5 bases). This clonotype was obtained from a woman aged 25 to 39 in good health and CMV-seronegative. The CDR3 loop reads CASSLVGRGFYNEQFF. The DNA for the CDR3 is TGTGCCAGCAGCTTAGTGGGGAGAGGGTTTTACAATGAGCAGTTCTTC.